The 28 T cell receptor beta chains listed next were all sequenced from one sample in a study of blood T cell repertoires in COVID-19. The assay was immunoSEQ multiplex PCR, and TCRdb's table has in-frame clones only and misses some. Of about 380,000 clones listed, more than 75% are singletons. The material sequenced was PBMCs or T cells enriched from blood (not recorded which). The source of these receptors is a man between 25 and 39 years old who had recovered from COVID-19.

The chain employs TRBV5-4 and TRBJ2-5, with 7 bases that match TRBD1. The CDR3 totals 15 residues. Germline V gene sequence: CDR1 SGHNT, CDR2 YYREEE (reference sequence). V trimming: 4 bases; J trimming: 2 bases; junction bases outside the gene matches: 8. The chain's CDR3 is CASSPGTDIQETQYF. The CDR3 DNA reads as TGTGCCAGCAGCCCGGGGACAGATATTCAAGAGACCCAGTACTTC.

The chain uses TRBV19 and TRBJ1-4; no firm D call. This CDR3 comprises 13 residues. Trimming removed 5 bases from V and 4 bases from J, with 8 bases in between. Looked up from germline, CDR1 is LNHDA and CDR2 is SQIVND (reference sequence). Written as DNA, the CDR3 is TGTGCCAGTAGTTACATAAATAATGAAAAACTGTTTTTT. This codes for CASSYINNEKLFF. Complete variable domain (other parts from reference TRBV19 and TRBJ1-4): DGGITQSPKYLFRKEGQNVTLSCEQNLNHDAMYWYRQDPGQGLRLIYYSQIVNDFQKGDIAEGYSVSREKKESFPLTVTSAQKNPTAFYLCASSYINNEKLFFGSGTQLSVL.

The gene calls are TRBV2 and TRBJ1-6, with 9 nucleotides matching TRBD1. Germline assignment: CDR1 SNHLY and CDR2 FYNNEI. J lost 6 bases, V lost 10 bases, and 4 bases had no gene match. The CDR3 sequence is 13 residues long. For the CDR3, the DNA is TGTGCCATGGGACAGGGACCTAATTCACCCCTCCACTTT. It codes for CAMGQGPNSPLHF.

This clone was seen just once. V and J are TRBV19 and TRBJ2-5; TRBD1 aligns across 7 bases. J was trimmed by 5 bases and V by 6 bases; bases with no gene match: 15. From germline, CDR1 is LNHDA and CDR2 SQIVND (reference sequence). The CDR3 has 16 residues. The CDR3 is CASRPVDRAAGETQYF. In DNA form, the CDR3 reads TGTGCCAGTAGGCCGGTCGACAGGGCCGCAGGGGAGACCCAGTACTTC.

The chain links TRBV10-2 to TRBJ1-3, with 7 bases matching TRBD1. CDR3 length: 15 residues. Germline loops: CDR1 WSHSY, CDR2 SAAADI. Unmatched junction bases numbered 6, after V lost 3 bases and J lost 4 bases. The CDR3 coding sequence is TGCGCCAGCAGTGATCAGGGGGGCTTGGGAAACACCATATATTTT. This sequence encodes CASSDQGGLGNTIYF.

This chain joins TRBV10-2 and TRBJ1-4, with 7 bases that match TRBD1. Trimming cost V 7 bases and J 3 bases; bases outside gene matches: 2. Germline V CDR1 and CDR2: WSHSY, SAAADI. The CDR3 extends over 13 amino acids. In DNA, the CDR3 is TGCGCCAGCACCGGACAGGCTAATGAAAAACTGTTTTTT. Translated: CASTGQANEKLFF.

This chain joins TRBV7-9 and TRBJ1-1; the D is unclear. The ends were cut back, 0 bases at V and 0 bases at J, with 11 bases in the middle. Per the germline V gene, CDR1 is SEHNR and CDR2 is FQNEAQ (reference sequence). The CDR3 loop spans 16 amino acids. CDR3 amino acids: CASSLASAELNTEAFF. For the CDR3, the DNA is TGTGCCAGCAGCTTAGCGTCGGCGGAATTGAACACTGAAGCTTTCTTT.

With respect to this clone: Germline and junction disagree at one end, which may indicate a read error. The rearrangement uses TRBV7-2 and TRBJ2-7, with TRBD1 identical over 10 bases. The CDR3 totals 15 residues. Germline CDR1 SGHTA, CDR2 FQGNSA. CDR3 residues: CASTPGTGEGYGQYF. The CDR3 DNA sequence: TGTGCCAGCACCCCAGGGACAGGGGAAGGATACGGGCAGTACTTC. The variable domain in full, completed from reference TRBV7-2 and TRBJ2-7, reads GAGVSQSPSNKVTEKGKDVELRCDPISGHTALYWYRQSLGQGLEFLIYFQGNSAPDKSGLPSDRFSAERTGGSVSTLTIQRTQQEDSAVYLCASTPGTGEGYGQYFGPGTRLTVT.

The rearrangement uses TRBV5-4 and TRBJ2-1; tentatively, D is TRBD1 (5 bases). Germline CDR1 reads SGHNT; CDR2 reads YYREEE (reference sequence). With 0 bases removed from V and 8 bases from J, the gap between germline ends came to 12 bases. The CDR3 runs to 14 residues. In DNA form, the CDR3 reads TGTGCCAGCAGCTTGGGGGGCAGGGCCGATGAGCAGTTCTTC. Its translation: CASSLGGRADEQFF.

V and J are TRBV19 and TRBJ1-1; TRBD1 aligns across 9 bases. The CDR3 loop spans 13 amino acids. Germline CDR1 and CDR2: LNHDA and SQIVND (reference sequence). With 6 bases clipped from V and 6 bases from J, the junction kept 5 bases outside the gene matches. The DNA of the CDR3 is TGTGCCAGTAGACGGACAGGGGTCCCTGAAGCTTTCTTT. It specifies CASRRTGVPEAFF.

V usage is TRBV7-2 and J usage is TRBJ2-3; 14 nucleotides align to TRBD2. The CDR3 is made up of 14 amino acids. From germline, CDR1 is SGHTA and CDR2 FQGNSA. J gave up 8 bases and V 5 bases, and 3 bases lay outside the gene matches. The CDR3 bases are TGTGCCAGCAGCCCGGGACTAGCGGGGGCTACGCAGTATTTT. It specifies CASSPGLAGATQYF.

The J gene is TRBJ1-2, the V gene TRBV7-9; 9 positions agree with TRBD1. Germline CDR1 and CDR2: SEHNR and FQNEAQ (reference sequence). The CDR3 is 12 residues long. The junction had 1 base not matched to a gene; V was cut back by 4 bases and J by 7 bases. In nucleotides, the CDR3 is TGTGCCAGCAGCTGGACAGGGGCTGGCTACACCTTC. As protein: CASSWTGAGYTF.

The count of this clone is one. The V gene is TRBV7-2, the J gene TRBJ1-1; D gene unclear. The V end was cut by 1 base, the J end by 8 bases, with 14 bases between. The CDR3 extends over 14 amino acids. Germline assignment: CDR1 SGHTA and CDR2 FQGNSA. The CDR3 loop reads CASSLEWGSGEAFF. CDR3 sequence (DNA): TGTGCCAGCAGCTTAGAGTGGGGAAGCGGGGAAGCTTTCTTT. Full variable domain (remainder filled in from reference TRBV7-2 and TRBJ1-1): GAGVSQSPSNKVTEKGKDVELRCDPISGHTALYWYRQSLGQGLEFLIYFQGNSAPDKSGLPSDRFSAERTGGSVSTLTIQRTQQEDSAVYLCASSLEWGSGEAFFGQGTRLTVV.

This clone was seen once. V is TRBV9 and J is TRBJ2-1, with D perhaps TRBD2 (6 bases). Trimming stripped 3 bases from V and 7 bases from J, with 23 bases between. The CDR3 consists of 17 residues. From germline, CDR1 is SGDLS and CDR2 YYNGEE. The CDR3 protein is CASSARSGLSSGNEQFF. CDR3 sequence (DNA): TGTGCCAGCAGCGCCCGATCGGGACTCTCCTCGGGGAATGAGCAGTTCTTC.

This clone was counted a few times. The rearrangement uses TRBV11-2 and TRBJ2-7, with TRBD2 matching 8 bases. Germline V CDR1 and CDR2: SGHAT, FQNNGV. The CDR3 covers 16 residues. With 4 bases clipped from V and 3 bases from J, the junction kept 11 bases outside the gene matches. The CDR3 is CASSSHRAGDRYEQYF. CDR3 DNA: TGTGCCAGCAGCTCACACAGAGCGGGGGATCGCTACGAGCAGTACTTC.

The DNA for the CDR3 is TGTGCCAGCTCACCCGCAGGATTTGAAGCTTTCTTT. Translated, it gives CASSPAGFEAFF. This sequence joins TRBV18 and TRBJ1-1; D not certain. Deletions cut 3 bases from V and 7 bases from J, with 9 bases between. Germline V gene lookup returns CDR1 KGHSH and CDR2 LQKENI. CDR3 length equals 12 residues. Full variable domain (missing parts from reference TRBV18 and TRBJ1-1): NAGVMQNPRHLVRRRGQEARLRCSPMKGHSHVYWYRQLPEEGLKFMVYLQKENIIDESGMPKERFSAEFPKEGPSILRIQQVVRGDSAAYFCASSPAGFEAFFGQGTRLTVV.

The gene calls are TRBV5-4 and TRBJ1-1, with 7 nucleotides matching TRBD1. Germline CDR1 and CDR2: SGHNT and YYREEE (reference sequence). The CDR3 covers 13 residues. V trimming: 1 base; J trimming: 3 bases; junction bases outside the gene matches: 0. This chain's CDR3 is CASSLTGDTEAFF. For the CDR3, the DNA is TGTGCCAGCAGCTTGACAGGGGACACTGAAGCTTTCTTT.

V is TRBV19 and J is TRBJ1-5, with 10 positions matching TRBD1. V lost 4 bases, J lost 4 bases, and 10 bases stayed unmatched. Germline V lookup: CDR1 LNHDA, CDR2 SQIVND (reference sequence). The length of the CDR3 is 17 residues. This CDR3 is CASSTLLDRGLNQPQHF. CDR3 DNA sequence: TGTGCCAGTAGTACCCTCTTAGACAGGGGGCTAAATCAGCCCCAGCATTTT.

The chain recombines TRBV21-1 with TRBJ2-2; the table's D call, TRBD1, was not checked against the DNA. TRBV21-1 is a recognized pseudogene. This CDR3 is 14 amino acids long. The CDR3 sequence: CASPSHRSTGELFF. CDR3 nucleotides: TGTGCCAGCCCCAGTCACAGATCCACCGGGGAGCTGTTTTTT.

The CDR3 coding sequence is TGTGCCAGCAGTTTAGTCGGGACTAGCAAAGAGACCCAGTACTTC. Translation gives CASSLVGTSKETQYF. This chain joins TRBV27 and TRBJ2-5, with 9 bases fitting TRBD2. Looked up from germline, CDR1 is MNHEY and CDR2 is SMNVEV (reference sequence). The length of the CDR3 is 15 residues. The V gene end was trimmed by 2 bases and the J gene end by 3 bases; junction bases not matched to a gene: 4.

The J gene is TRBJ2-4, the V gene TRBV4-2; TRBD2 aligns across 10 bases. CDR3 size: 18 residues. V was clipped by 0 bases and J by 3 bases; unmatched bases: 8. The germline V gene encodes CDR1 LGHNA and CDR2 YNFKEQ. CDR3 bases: TGTGCCAGCAGCCAAGATCCCAGCGGGGGGGCTGACAAAAACATTCAGTACTTC. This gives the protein CASSQDPSGGADKNIQYF.

The CDR3: CASSPGGQGSYEQYF. The CDR3 nucleotides read TGTGCCAGCTCACCAGGCGGACAGGGGTCCTACGAGCAGTACTTC. The V call is TRBV18, the J call TRBJ2-7; TRBD1 matches 9 bases. The CDR3 is made up of 15 amino acids. Germline V lookup: CDR1 KGHSH, CDR2 LQKENI. V shed 2 bases and J 1 base; nucleotides not matched to a gene: 3.

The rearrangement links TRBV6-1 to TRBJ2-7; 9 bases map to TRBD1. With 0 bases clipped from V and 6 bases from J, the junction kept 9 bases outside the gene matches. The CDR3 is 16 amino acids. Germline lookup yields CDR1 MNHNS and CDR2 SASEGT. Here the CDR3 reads CASSEALGTGLSEQYF. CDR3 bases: TGTGCCAGCAGTGAAGCACTAGGGACAGGGCTGAGCGAGCAGTACTTC.

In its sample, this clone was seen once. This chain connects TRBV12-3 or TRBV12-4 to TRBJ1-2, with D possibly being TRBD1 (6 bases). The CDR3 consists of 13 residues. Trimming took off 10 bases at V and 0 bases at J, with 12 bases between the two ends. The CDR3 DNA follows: TGTGCCACAGGACAGTTTACTAACTATGGCTACACCTTC. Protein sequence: CATGQFTNYGYTF.

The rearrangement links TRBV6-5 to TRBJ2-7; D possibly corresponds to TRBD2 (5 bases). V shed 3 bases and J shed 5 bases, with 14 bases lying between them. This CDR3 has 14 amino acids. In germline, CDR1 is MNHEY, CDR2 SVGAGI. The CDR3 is CASSYEGVSDEQYF. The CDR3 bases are TGTGCCAGCAGTTATGAGGGAGTTTCTGACGAGCAGTACTTC.

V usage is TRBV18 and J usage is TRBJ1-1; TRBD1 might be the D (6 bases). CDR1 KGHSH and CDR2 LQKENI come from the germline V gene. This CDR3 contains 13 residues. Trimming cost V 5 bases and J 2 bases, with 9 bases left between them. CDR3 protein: CASSEQGNTEAFF. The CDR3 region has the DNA TGTGCCAGCTCAGAACAGGGAAACACTGAAGCTTTCTTT.

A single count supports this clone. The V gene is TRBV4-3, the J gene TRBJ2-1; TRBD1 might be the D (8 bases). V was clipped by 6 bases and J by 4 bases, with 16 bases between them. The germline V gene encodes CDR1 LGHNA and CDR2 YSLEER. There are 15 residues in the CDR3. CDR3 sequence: CASSPDRGGYNEQFF. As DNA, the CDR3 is TGCGCCAGCAGTCCTGACAGGGGAGGGTACAATGAGCAGTTCTTC.

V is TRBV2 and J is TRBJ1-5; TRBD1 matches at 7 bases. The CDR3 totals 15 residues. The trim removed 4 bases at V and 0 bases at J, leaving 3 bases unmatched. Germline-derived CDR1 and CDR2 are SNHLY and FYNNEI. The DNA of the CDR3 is TGTGCCAGCAGTGGGGACAGTGTTAGCAATCAGCCCCAGCATTTT. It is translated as CASSGDSVSNQPQHF.